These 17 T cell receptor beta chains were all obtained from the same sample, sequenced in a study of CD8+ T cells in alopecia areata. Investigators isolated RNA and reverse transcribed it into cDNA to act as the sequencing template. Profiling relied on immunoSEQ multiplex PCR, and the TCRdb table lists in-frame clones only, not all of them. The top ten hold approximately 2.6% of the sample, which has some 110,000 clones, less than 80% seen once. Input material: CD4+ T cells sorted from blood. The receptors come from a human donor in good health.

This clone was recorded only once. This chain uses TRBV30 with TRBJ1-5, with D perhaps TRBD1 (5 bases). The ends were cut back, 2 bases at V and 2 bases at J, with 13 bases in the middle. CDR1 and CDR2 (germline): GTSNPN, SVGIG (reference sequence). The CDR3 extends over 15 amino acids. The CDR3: CAWSPGTPGNQPQHF. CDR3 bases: TGTGCCTGGAGTCCCGGGACCCCAGGCAATCAGCCCCAGCATTTT.

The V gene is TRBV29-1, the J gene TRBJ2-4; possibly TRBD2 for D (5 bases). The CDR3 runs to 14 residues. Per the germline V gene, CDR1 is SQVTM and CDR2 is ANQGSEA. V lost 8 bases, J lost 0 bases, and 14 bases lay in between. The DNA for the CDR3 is TGCAGCACTCCGAGGGTTCGAGCCAAAAACATTCAGTACTTC. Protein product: CSTPRVRAKNIQYF.

CDR3 nucleotides: TGTGCCTCGGCACAGCTTATTATCGCGTACGAGCAGTACTTC. Translating it yields CASAQLIIAYEQYF. The chain employs TRBV13 and TRBJ2-7; no clear D gene. The length of the CDR3 is 14 residues. Trimming shortened V by 11 bases and J by 4 bases, and 21 bases separated the two germline ends. CDR1 is PRHDT and CDR2 is FYEKMQ in the germline V gene (reference sequence).

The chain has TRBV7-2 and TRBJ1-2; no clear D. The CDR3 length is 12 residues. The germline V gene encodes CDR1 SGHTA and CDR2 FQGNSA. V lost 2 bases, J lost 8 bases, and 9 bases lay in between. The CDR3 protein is CASSLIGGGYTF. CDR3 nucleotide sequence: TGTGCCAGCAGCTTAATCGGCGGGGGCTACACCTTC.

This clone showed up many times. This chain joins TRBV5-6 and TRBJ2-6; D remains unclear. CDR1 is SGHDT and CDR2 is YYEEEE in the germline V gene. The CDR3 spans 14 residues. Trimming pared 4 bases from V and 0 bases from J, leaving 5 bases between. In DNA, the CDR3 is TGTGCCAGCAGCCACCCCTCTGGGGCCAACGTCCTGACTTTC. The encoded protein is CASSHPSGANVLTF.

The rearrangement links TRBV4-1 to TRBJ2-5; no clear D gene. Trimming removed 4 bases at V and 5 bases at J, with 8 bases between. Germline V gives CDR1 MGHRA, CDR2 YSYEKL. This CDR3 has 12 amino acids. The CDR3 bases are TGCGCCAGCAGCCGTAACGGGGAGACCCAGTACTTC. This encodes CASSRNGETQYF.

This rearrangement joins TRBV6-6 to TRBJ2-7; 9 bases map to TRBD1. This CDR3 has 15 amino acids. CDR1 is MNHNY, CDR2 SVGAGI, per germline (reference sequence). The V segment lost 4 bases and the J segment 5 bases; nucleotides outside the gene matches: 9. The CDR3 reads CASSSGQGISDEQYF. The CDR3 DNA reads TGTGCCAGCAGTTCCGGACAGGGGATTTCTGACGAGCAGTACTTC.

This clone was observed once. The CDR3 region is CASSQEDQTPQHF. The CDR3 nucleotides read TGCGCCAGCAGCCAAGAGGACCAAACACCCCAGCATTTT. V is TRBV4-1 and J is TRBJ1-5; D is unresolved. CDR1 and CDR2 (germline): MGHRA, YSYEKL. The CDR3 is 13 residues long. V lost 0 bases, J lost 10 bases, and 10 bases lay in between.

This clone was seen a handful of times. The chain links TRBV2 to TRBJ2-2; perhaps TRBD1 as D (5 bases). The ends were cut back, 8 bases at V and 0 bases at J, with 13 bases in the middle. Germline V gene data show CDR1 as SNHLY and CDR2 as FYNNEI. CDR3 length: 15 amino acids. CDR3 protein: CASHPTAANTGELFF. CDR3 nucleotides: TGTGCCAGCCACCCGACAGCCGCGAACACCGGGGAGCTGTTTTTT.

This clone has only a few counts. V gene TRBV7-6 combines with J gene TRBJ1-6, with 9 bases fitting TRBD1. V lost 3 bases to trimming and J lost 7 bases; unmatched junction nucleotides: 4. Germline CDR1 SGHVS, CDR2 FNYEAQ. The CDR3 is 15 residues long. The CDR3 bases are TGTGCCAGCAGCTTTCGACAGGGGGAAAATTCACCCCTCCACTTT. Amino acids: CASSFRQGENSPLHF.

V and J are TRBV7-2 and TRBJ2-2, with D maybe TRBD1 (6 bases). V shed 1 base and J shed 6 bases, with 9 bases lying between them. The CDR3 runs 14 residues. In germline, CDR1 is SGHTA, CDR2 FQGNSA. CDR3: CASSLEQGSGELFF. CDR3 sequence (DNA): TGTGCCAGCAGCTTAGAACAGGGCTCCGGGGAGCTGTTTTTT.

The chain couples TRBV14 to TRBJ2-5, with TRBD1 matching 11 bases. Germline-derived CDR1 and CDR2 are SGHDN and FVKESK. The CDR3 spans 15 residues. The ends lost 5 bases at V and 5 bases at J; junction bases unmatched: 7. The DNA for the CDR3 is TGTGCCAGCAGCTCCGGGACAGGGGGGGCTGAGACCCAGTACTTC. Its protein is CASSSGTGGAETQYF.

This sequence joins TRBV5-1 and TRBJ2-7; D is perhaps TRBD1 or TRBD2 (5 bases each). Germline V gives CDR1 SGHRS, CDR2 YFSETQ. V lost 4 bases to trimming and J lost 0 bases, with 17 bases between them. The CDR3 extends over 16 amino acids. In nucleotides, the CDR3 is TGCGCCAGCAGCCGGGGTGAAGGGGCCATCTCCTACGAGCAGTACTTC. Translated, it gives CASSRGEGAISYEQYF.

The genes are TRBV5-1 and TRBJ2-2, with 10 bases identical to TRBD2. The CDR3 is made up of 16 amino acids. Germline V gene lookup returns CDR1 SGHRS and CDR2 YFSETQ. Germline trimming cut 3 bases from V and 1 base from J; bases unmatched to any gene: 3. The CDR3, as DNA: TGCGCCAGCAGCTCCAAGCGGGGGGGGAACACCGGGGAGCTGTTTTTT. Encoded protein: CASSSKRGGNTGELFF.

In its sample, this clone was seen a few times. The CDR3 nucleotides are TGCAGCGTTTATACCAACACTGAAGCTTTCTTT. It yields the protein CSVYTNTEAFF. This chain connects TRBV29-1 to TRBJ1-1; D gene uncertain. The CDR3 runs to 11 residues. CDR1 is SQVTM, CDR2 ANQGSEA, per germline. Deletions cut 5 bases from V and 2 bases from J, with 6 bases between.

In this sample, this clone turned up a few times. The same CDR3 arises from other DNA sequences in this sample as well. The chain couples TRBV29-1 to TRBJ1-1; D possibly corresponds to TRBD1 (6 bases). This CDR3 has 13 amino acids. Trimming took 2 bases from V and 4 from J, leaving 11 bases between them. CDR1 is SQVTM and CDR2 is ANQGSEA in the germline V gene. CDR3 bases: TGCAGCGTTGAAAAGGCACAGGGCACTGAAGCTTTCTTT. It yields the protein CSVEKAQGTEAFF.

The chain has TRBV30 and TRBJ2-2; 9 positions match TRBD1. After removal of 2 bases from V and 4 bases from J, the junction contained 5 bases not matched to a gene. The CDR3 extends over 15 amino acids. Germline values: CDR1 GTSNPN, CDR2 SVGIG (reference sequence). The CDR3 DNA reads TGTGCCTGGAGTCTCACAGGGGGCACCACCGGGGAGCTGTTTTTT. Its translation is CAWSLTGGTTGELFF.